One sample yielded the 11 T cell receptor beta chains listed below, sequenced in a study of response to subunit inactivated influenza vaccine. TCRdb recomputed calls from the RT-PCR reads with MiXCR, one row per CDR3 protein. Altogether about 480,000 distinct CDR3 sequences are present, approximately 9.9% being singletons, with the ten largest covering 12%. The input for sequencing was PBMCs from blood, taken roughly 45 days after vaccination. The receptor source for this set is a man over 45 who received an inactivated influenza vaccine.

This clonotype was seen a handful of times. The rearrangement links TRBV27 to TRBJ2-5, with a weak D call TRBD1 (6 bases). This CDR3 spans 15 amino acids. Germline loops: CDR1 MNHEY, CDR2 SMNVEV (reference sequence). Deletions cut 2 bases from V and 5 bases from J, with 15 bases between. The CDR3 nucleotides are TGTGCCAGCAGTTTAAGTAGCCGAAGGGGGGAGACCCAGTACTTC. The encoded protein is CASSLSSRRGETQYF.

This clonotype was counted ten times or more. The V and J genes are TRBV6-1 and TRBJ2-1, with 10 bases that match TRBD2. This CDR3 contains 15 residues. Trimming took 8 bases from V and 4 from J; bases not matched to a gene: 8. Germline V gives CDR1 MNHNS, CDR2 SASEGT. The CDR3 coding sequence is TGTGCCAGCGGGTCTAGCGGGGGATCTTACAATGAGCAGTTCTTC. This gives the protein CASGSSGGSYNEQFF.

This clonotype was seen only a few times. This chain links TRBV29-1 with TRBJ2-3; TRBD1 agrees at 12 bases. CDR1 and CDR2 from the germline V gene are SQVTM and ANQGSEA. V was clipped by 7 bases and J by 3 bases; unmatched bases: 8. The CDR3 is 15 amino acids. The CDR3 is CSATPGQGATDTQYF. The CDR3 nucleotides read TGCAGCGCAACACCGGGACAGGGGGCAACAGATACGCAGTATTTT.

This clonotype was seen many times. J is TRBJ1-5 and V is TRBV29-1; D call uncertain. Germline V lookup: CDR1 SQVTM, CDR2 ANQGSEA. The germline V and J ends were trimmed by 5 bases and 5 bases, with 13 bases remaining between them. This CDR3 comprises 13 residues. DNA of the CDR3: TGCAGCGTTTCAGCCGGCTGGGATCAGCCCCAGCATTTT. Its protein is CSVSAGWDQPQHF.

The V and J genes are TRBV7-3 and TRBJ2-7; 9 bases match TRBD2. Germline assignment: CDR1 SGHTA and CDR2 FQGTGA. J gave up 2 bases and V 2 bases, and 19 bases lay outside the gene matches. The CDR3 extends over 20 amino acids. This CDR3 reads CASSLRSGVLAGDPAYEQYF. The DNA for the CDR3 is TGTGCCAGCAGCTTACGGTCTGGGGTCTTAGCGGGAGATCCGGCCTACGAGCAGTACTTC. Combining the CDR3 with reference TRBV7-3 and TRBJ2-7 gives the whole variable domain GAGVSQTPSNKVTEKGKYVELRCDPISGHTALYWYRQSLGQGPEFLIYFQGTGAADDSGLPNDRFFAVRPEGSVSTLKIQRTERGDSAVYLCASSLRSGVLAGDPAYEQYFGPGTRLTVT.

The rearrangement uses TRBV6-1 and TRBJ2-7, with TRBD1 matching over 9 bases. Germline V gene sequence: CDR1 MNHNS, CDR2 SASEGT. The CDR3 sequence is 14 residues long. After removal of 6 bases from V and 6 bases from J, the junction contained 9 bases not matched to a gene. The chain's CDR3 is CASREPGQGFEQYF. The CDR3 region has the DNA TGTGCCAGCAGAGAACCGGGACAGGGATTCGAGCAGTACTTC.

The table lists this clonotype with a few counts. The CDR3: CASSWSARDYTTDTQYF. The CDR3 DNA is TGTGCCAGCAGCTGGTCCGCCCGGGACTACACCACAGATACGCAGTATTTT. The chain employs TRBV5-6 and TRBJ2-3, with 7 bases fitting TRBD2. J gave up 2 bases and V 3 bases, and 12 bases lay outside the gene matches. Germline V gene lookup returns CDR1 SGHDT and CDR2 YYEEEE. CDR3 size: 17 residues.

This rearrangement joins TRBV4-2 to TRBJ1-1; D uncertain. CDR3 length: 14 amino acids. V lost 1 base and J lost 8, with 14 bases in between. CDR1 and CDR2 from the germline V gene are LGHNA and YNFKEQ. The CDR3 DNA reads TGTGCCAGCAGCCAAGTGGGAAGTCAAATCGAAGCTTTCTTT. Its translation is CASSQVGSQIEAFF.

This clonotype has at least ten counts. V is TRBV12-3 or TRBV12-4 and J is TRBJ2-5; TRBD1 matches 9 bases. This CDR3 has 14 residues. After removal of 5 bases from V and 5 bases from J, the junction contained 6 bases not matched to a gene. Here the CDR3 DNA reads TGTGCCAGCAGTCCCGGGACAGGGTCCGAGACCCAGTACTTC. Translating it yields CASSPGTGSETQYF.

This clonotype occurred many times. The chain has TRBV28 and TRBJ2-1; 7 bases fit TRBD1. The CDR3 has 16 amino acids. CDR1 is MDHEN and CDR2 is SYDVKM in the germline V gene. V was clipped by 8 bases and J by 4 bases; unmatched bases: 14. The CDR3 loop reads CASVPTVGGLYNEQFF. CDR3 in DNA: TGTGCCAGCGTACCAACGGTAGGGGGCTTGTACAATGAGCAGTTCTTC. The full variable domain, in which reference TRBV28 and TRBJ2-1 provide the parts outside the CDR3, is DVKVTQSSRYLVKRTGEKVFLECVQDMDHENMFWYRQDPGLGLRLIYFSYDVKMKEKGDIPEGYSVSREKKERFSLILESASTNQTSMYLCASVPTVGGLYNEQFFGPGTRLTVL.

The chain uses TRBV5-5 and TRBJ2-3, with D perhaps matching TRBD2 (6 bases). Trimming removed 5 bases at V and 1 base at J, with 14 bases between. Per the germline V gene, CDR1 is SGHKS and CDR2 is YYEKEE (reference sequence). This CDR3 contains 15 residues. This CDR3 is CASRLWEVGTDTQYF. The CDR3 bases are TGTGCCAGCAGACTGTGGGAGGTCGGCACAGATACGCAGTATTTT.